This T cell receptor (beta chain) is from a study of blood T cell repertoires in COVID-19. Background on the study: Specimens from acute and convalescent COVID-19 originated in the United States, Italy and Spain. PBMCs, B-cell-depleted T cells, or T cells were the source of the cDNA or gDNA that made up the material.

Produced via immunoSEQ multiplex PCR; TCRdb's table is partial and in-frame only. Of 200,000 to 250,000 clones listed, 87% are singletons. A single count supports this clone. At the DNA level, this CDR3 is encoded by other sequences in the same sample as well. This study enrolled people aged roughly 18 to 100 from 24 US geographic areas. Donors were grouped by their self-reported clinical history. This CDR3 contains 14 residues. Germline loops: CDR1 LNHDA, CDR2 SQIVND (reference sequence). V was cut by 3 bases and J by 2 bases, with 10 bases left in between. Source material: PBMCs or T cells enriched from blood (not recorded which). The sequence came from a woman under 40 with acute COVID-19. The rearrangement links TRBV19 to TRBJ1-1, with D perhaps matching TRBD1 (5 bases). CDR3 residues: CASSIDRVNTEAFF. The CDR3 nucleotides read TGTGCCAGTAGTATCGACAGAGTTAACACTGAAGCTTTCTTT.